The 12 T cell receptor beta chains listed next were all sequenced from one sample in a study of T cell responses to AZD1222 COVID-19 vaccine. Produced via immunoSEQ multiplex PCR; TCRdb's table is partial and in-frame only. The sample lists 120,000 or so clones; about nine tenths were seen once. This specimen consisted of peripheral blood, obtained on day 0 of MenACWY control vaccination. All receptors derive from an adult in good health.

The chain has TRBV5-4 and TRBJ1-1; D gene ambiguous. CDR1 and CDR2 from the germline V gene are SGHNT and YYREEE (reference sequence). There are 12 residues in the CDR3. Trimming left V 4 bases short and J 1 base short, with 5 bases between. CDR3 nucleotides: TGTGCCAGCAGCCCCAGGAACACTGAAGCTTTCTTT. Translated: CASSPRNTEAFF.

The CDR3 DNA reads TGTGCCAGCAGTGGCTCGGGGAAGAAGAATGAGCAGTTCTTC. Protein: CASSGSGKKNEQFF. The rearrangement links TRBV6-4 to TRBJ2-1; weak D call: TRBD2 (5 bases). Trimming pared 4 bases from V and 7 bases from J, leaving 14 bases between. The CDR3 contains 14 residues. Germline V gene sequence: CDR1 MRHNA, CDR2 SNTAGT.

The rearrangement uses TRBV6-5 and TRBJ2-7; 7 bases map to TRBD1. V lost 2 bases to trimming and J lost 2 bases; unmatched junction nucleotides: 0. Germline V CDR1 and CDR2: MNHEY, SVGAGI. The CDR3 has 13 amino acids. The CDR3 nucleotides are TGTGCCAGCAGTTACGACAGGGCCTACGAGCAGTACTTC. Amino acid sequence: CASSYDRAYEQYF.

The chain recombines TRBV7-2 with TRBJ2-3; 9 bases are shared with TRBD2. This CDR3 is 16 amino acids long. Trimming at V came to 5 bases and at J to 7 bases, leaving 13 bases not matched to a gene. Germline CDR1 SGHTA, CDR2 FQGNSA. The CDR3 protein is CASSPPGLAELNTQYF. The CDR3 DNA reads as TGTGCCAGCAGCCCCCCGGGACTAGCAGAGTTAAATACGCAGTATTTT.

The chain carries TRBV15 and TRBJ2-7; a weak D match, TRBD2 (7 bases). The CDR3 contains 18 residues. From germline, CDR1 is LNHNV and CDR2 YYDKDF (reference sequence). V dropped 0 bases and J dropped 4 bases, with 22 bases sitting between them. CDR3 sequence (DNA): TGTGCCACCAGCAGAGATAGAGCGCAGGGGAGGGTACTGTACGAGCAGTACTTC. Encoded protein: CATSRDRAQGRVLYEQYF.

The V call is TRBV5-1, the J call TRBJ1-1; D is undetermined. This CDR3 comprises 14 residues. From germline, CDR1 is SGHRS and CDR2 YFSETQ. Trimming shortened V by 4 bases and J by 1 base, and 11 bases separated the two germline ends. The CDR3 DNA sequence: TGCGCCAGCAGCCAATCATCCAGGAACACTGAAGCTTTCTTT. It specifies CASSQSSRNTEAFF.

The chain recombines TRBV7-9 with TRBJ2-1, with TRBD2 matching over 9 bases. The CDR3 has 17 amino acids. Germline CDR1 and CDR2: SEHNR and FQNEAQ (reference sequence). V trimming: 0 bases; J trimming: 6 bases; junction bases outside the gene matches: 9. The CDR3 here is CASSLARPGTSLNEQFF. CDR3 DNA sequence: TGTGCCAGCAGCTTAGCGCGCCCTGGGACTAGCCTCAATGAGCAGTTCTTC.

The rearrangement links TRBV6-4 to TRBJ2-3; no reliable D call. The CDR3 spans 13 residues. Germline V gene sequence: CDR1 MRHNA, CDR2 SNTAGT. The V and J ends lost 5 bases and 3 bases respectively, with 9 bases between them. The CDR3 loop reads CASSPTETDTQYF. CDR3 nucleotides: TGTGCCAGCAGTCCGACGGAGACAGATACGCAGTATTTT.

In this sample, this clone turned up once. The chain employs TRBV3-1 (or the pseudogene TRBV3-2) and TRBJ1-5, with 8 positions matching TRBD1. The V gene end was trimmed by 3 bases and the J gene end by 1 base; junction bases not matched to a gene: 2. CDR1 is LGHDT, CDR2 YNNKEL, per germline (reference sequence). This CDR3 contains 15 residues. The CDR3 loop is CASSHRTGSNQPQHF. The CDR3 DNA is TGTGCCAGCAGCCACCGGACAGGGAGCAATCAGCCCCAGCATTTT.

The chain uses TRBV10-2 and TRBJ1-5; 10 bases are a match to TRBD1. Germline CDR1 and CDR2: WSHSY and SAAADI. The CDR3 length is 18 residues. The junction had 19 bases not matched to a gene; V was cut back by 5 bases and J by 9 bases. The CDR3: CASSPIPGQGMGVLPQHF. DNA of the CDR3: TGCGCCAGCAGTCCAATACCGGGACAGGGGATGGGAGTTTTGCCCCAGCATTTT.

This clone was counted a few times. The rearrangement joins TRBV6-4 to TRBJ2-3; the match to TRBD2 covers 13 bases. The J segment lost 4 bases and the V segment lost 6 bases, leaving 4 bases of the junction unmatched. CDR1 is MRHNA, CDR2 SNTAGT, per germline. The length of the CDR3 is 15 residues. The CDR3 nucleotides read TGTGCCAGCAGCCCAGGGACTAGCGGGGCAGATACGCAGTATTTT. It codes for CASSPGTSGADTQYF.

V gene TRBV5-1 combines with J gene TRBJ2-2; tentative D call: TRBD1 (6 bases). The germline CDR1 and CDR2 sequences are SGHRS and YFSETQ. V lost 6 bases and J 7 bases, leaving 25 bases between the germline ends. CDR3 length: 17 amino acids. CDR3 DNA sequence: TGCGCCAGCACCGCAGAAAGCCTGGACAGCCGGTACGGGGAGCTGTTTTTT. Translated: CASTAESLDSRYGELFF.